This T cell receptor beta chain was sequenced in a study of OX40 agonist ivuxolimab in advanced cancers. Study context: Partial responses, seen in three patients, involved one hepatocellular carcinoma and two cutaneous melanomas. Points from the study as a whole: There was clonal expansion of CD4+ and CD8+ blood T cells by week 6 at 0.1 to 3.0 mg/kg.

Clones were read by immunoSEQ multiplex PCR, and TCRdb kept only the in-frame ones, dropping some. The sample yields about 86,000 clones, about 93% seen once. As concerns this clone: Its antigen is unidentified.

The V and J ends lost 0 bases and 1 base respectively, with 10 bases between them. Germline V lookup: CDR1 SGHNT, CDR2 YYREEE (reference sequence). The CDR3 has 15 amino acids. The specimen comprised CD4+ or CD8+ T cells sorted from blood, sampled in a trial of the OX40 agonist ivuxolimab. This TCR was recovered from an adult with an advanced solid tumor such as melanoma, head and neck, liver or kidney cancer. V is TRBV5-4 and J is TRBJ1-1, with D possibly matching TRBD1 (5 bases). CDR3 nucleotide sequence: TGTGCCAGCAGCTTGGAGCTCGGGACGAACACTGAAGCTTTCTTT. It translates to CASSLELGTNTEAFF.